In this sample, the clone carrying this TCR beta chain turned up a few times. TCRdb used MiXCR to reprocess the 5' RACE reads, holding one entry per CDR3 protein. The sample includes 300,000 to 350,000 distinct CDR3 sequences, 10% to 15% of them seen just once. Germline lookup yields CDR1 LGHNA and CDR2 YNFKEQ. Between the trimmed V and J ends, which lost 3 bases and 11 bases, there was a span of 19 bases. This CDR3 region has 14 residues. The entry originates in a study of T-cell memory formation after mild COVID-19. This chain joins TRBV4-2 and TRBJ1-1; D gene unclear. This receptor was identified in a man aged 18 to 29 who had mild COVID-19 (a few samples of this study predate the infection). Cell type and time point are not known. Sequencing was carried out using PBMCs or a T cell subset sorted from them (not recorded which). CDR3 region: CASSHPTSGSSAFF. Written as DNA, the CDR3 is TGTGCCAGCAGCCACCCCACCTCCGGCTCGTCGGCTTTCTTT.